A selection of T cell receptor beta chains follows, all from one sample in a study of blood T cell repertoires in COVID-19. Sequencing used immunoSEQ multiplex PCR; TCRdb keeps in-frame clones, though not all of them. Here the sample spans some 310,000 clones, around 87% being singletons. What was sequenced was peripheral blood. These receptors all come from a woman aged 40 to 50 with COVID-19, enrolled during active disease. Both conserved end residues are part of each CDR3. A D gene is named only where the DNA matches it firmly. Clone size appears in some rows only: once, few, many, or a class for an expanded clone.

>TRBJ1-2|TRBV7-2|13|.|.
CASSLVQSAGYTF
TGTGCCAGCAGCTTAGTACAGAGTGCTGGCTACACCTTC
>TRBJ2-7|TRBV15|15|.|TRBD1
CATSRVDRGSYEQYF
TGTGCCACCAGCAGGGTCGACAGGGGTTCGTACGAGCAGTACTTC
>TRBJ1-4|TRBV28|12|.|.
CASNFFNEKLFF
TGTGCCAGCAATTTCTTTAATGAAAAACTGTTTTTT
>TRBJ1-1|TRBV27|14|once|.
CASSPGGSYTEAFF
TGTGCCAGCAGTCCGGGGGGCAGCTATACTGAAGCTTTCTTT
>TRBJ2-1|TRBV7-2|15|few|TRBD2
CASSPSGGFYNEQFF
TGTGCCAGCAGCCCGAGCGGGGGGTTTTACAATGAGCAGTTCTTC
>TRBJ2-1|TRBV10-3|13|.|.
CATSPSSYNEQFF
TGTGCCACCAGCCCCTCCTCCTACAATGAGCAGTTCTTC
>TRBJ2-7|TRBV18|14|.|TRBD2
CASSSAGALYEQYF
TGTGCCAGCTCATCAGCGGGGGCCCTCTACGAGCAGTACTTC
>TRBJ1-1|TRBV5-8|15|.|.
CASSLPGTMNTEAFF
TGTGCCAGCAGCTTGCCGGGTACCATGAACACTGAAGCTTTCTTT
>TRBJ1-4|TRBV5-1|16|.|TRBD1
CASSPGQGATNEKLFF
TGCGCCAGCAGCCCCGGACAGGGGGCCACTAATGAAAAACTGTTTTTT
>TRBJ2-5|TRBV3-1/TRBV3-2|17|.|TRBD2
CASSQDMWGGFPETQYF
TGTGCCAGCAGCCAAGATATGTGGGGGGGATTTCCCGAGACCCAGTACTTC
>TRBJ2-5|TRBV5-1|16|.|TRBD2
CASSLNSGGPQETQYF
TGCGCCAGCAGCTTGAATAGCGGGGGGCCCCAAGAGACCCAGTACTTC
>TRBJ1-1|TRBV7-3|14|.|.
CASSLRGRNTEAFF
TGTGCCAGCAGCTTACGAGGGAGGAACACTGAAGCTTTCTTT
>TRBJ2-1|TRBV18|17|.|TRBD2
CASSAGTSVWFHNEQFF
TGTGCCAGCTCAGCGGGGACTAGCGTCTGGTTTCACAATGAGCAGTTCTTC
>TRBJ1-1|TRBV7-9|16|.|.
CASRPGLTLLNTEAFF
TGTGCCAGCAGGCCAGGGCTCACCCTACTTAACACTGAAGCTTTCTTT
>TRBJ2-2|TRBV4-1|18|.|.
CASSPTEGGAINTGELFF
TGCGCCAGCAGCCCAACGGAAGGGGGGGCAATTAACACCGGGGAGCTGTTTTTT
>TRBJ2-1|TRBV7-9|13|once|.
CASTQWRYNEQFF
TGTGCCAGCACCCAGTGGCGGTACAATGAGCAGTTCTTC
>TRBJ2-2|TRBV29-1|14|.|.
CSVAERSNTGELFF
TGCAGCGTCGCGGAACGATCGAACACCGGGGAGCTGTTTTTT
>TRBJ1-2|TRBV5-1|14|.|TRBD1
CASSSTGSNYGYTF
TGCGCCAGCAGCTCGACAGGGTCTAACTATGGCTACACCTTC
>TRBJ2-7|TRBV5-8|14|.|TRBD1
CASSRTGAGYEQYF
TGTGCCAGCAGCCGGACAGGGGCTGGGTACGAGCAGTACTTC
>TRBJ2-4|TRBV5-4|16|.|TRBD1
CASSSDRTLAKNIQYF
TGTGCCAGCAGCTCGGACAGGACCCTAGCCAAAAACATTCAGTACTTC
>TRBJ1-1|TRBV27|14|.|TRBD1
CASSPRRDRVKAFF
TGTGCCAGCAGTCCGAGGAGGGACAGGGTGAAAGCTTTCTTT
>TRBJ2-6|TRBV28|20|.|TRBD2
CASSLQVSLAGFNGANVLTF
TGTGCCAGCAGTTTACAAGTTAGTCTAGCGGGATTCAATGGGGCCAACGTCCTGACTTTC
>TRBJ1-1|TRBV12-3/TRBV12-4|13|.|.
CASSLSPNTEAFF
TGTGCCAGCAGTTTATCCCCAAACACTGAAGCTTTCTTT
>TRBJ1-2|TRBV28|12|.|.
CASSRGNYGYTF
TGTGCCAGCTCTAGGGGGAACTATGGCTACACCTTC
>TRBJ2-7|TRBV6-6|14|.|.
CASSYNGGTPEQYF
TGTGCCAGCAGTTACAATGGAGGGACCCCCGAGCAGTACTTC
>TRBJ2-5|TRBV20-1|14|.|.
CSASGLLGAGGQYF
TGCAGTGCTAGTGGGCTCCTCGGTGCAGGAGGCCAGTACTTC
>TRBJ2-2|TRBV4-3|16|.|.
CASSQEVKGGAGELFF
TGCGCCAGCAGCCAAGAGGTAAAAGGAGGTGCCGGGGAGCTGTTTTTT
>TRBJ1-5|TRBV28|14|.|.
CASSSGGSVGPQHF
TGTGCCAGCAGTTCGGGGGGATCTGTGGGGCCCCAGCATTTT
>TRBJ1-1|TRBV2|11|.|.
CASNYDTEAFF
TGTGCCAGCAATTATGACACTGAAGCTTTCTTT
>TRBJ2-7|TRBV5-6|13|.|.
CASSLEQPYEQYF
TGTGCCAGCAGCTTGGAACAACCATACGAGCAGTACTTC
>TRBJ2-7|TRBV27|11|.|.
CASSSRSEQYF
TGTGCCAGCAGTTCCAGAAGCGAGCAGTACTTC
>TRBJ2-7|TRBV5-4|14|.|.
CASSYDSVSYEQYF
TGTGCCAGCAGCTATGATTCGGTCTCCTACGAGCAGTACTTC
>TRBJ1-3|TRBV11-1|13|.|.
CASSLSVGNTIYF
TGTGCCAGCAGCTTATCGGTTGGAAACACCATATATTTT
>TRBJ2-7|TRBV25-1|13|.|TRBD1
CASSRTGYYEQYF
TGTGCCAGCAGCCGGACAGGGTACTACGAGCAGTACTTC
>TRBJ2-2|TRBV27|15|.|.
CASRSAPANTGELFF
TGTGCCAGCCGCTCCGCGCCCGCGAACACCGGGGAGCTGTTTTTT
>TRBJ2-1|TRBV5-6|17|once|TRBD1
CASSLNPHGQAYNEQFF
TGTGCCAGCAGCTTAAACCCCCACGGACAGGCCTACAATGAGCAGTTCTTC
>TRBJ1-3|TRBV4-1|16|.|TRBD1
CASSLTDRGLGNTIYF
TGCGCCAGCAGCCTCACAGACAGGGGGCTAGGAAACACCATATATTTT